This TCR beta chain is from a study of graft-versus-host responses after intestinal transplantation. Notes on the study in general: The study found high graft-versus-host to host-versus-graft clonal ratios in allografts of patients with graft-donor T cell macrochimerism. Association was observed between peak circulating GvH clone levels and early post-transplant HvG declines.

The CDR3 runs 14 residues. Germline CDR1 SGHRS, CDR2 YFSETQ. Deletions cut 4 bases from V and 0 bases from J, with 10 bases between. As concerns this clone: As yet, its antigen is unknown.

The protocol was immunoSEQ multiplex PCR, while the TCRdb copy is restricted to in-frame clones and leaves out a portion. The repertoire consists of nearly 95,000 clones, with 90% to 95% occurring once and the leading ten covering 1.5% to 2%. This specimen was unstimulated CD8+ T cells sorted from spleen or lymph node cells, taken before intestinal transplant. The rearrangement joins TRBV5-1 to TRBJ1-1; D not resolved. This clonotype originated in a human donor who received an intestinal transplant. DNA of the CDR3: TGCGCCAGCAGCGGGAGTACTATGAACACTGAAGCTTTCTTT. Its translation: CASSGSTMNTEAFF.